The next 13 T cell receptor beta chains were all read from a single sample in a study of blood T cell repertoires in COVID-19. The repertoire was sequenced with immunoSEQ multiplex PCR; TCRdb's copy has only in-frame clones and lacks some. The profile shows under 250,000 clones, 75% to 90% of them singletons. Sequenced: peripheral blood. The receptors shown here come from a man aged 40-50 years with acute or convalescent COVID-19.

The chain couples TRBV19 to TRBJ2-7; 7 positions match TRBD2. Per the germline V gene, CDR1 is LNHDA and CDR2 is SQIVND (reference sequence). The CDR3 loop spans 15 amino acids. J was trimmed by 5 bases and V by 8 bases; bases with no gene match: 15. CDR3 in amino acids: CASSRSGGGRNEQYF. The CDR3 region has the DNA TGTGCCAGTTCTCGGTCCGGCGGGGGAAGAAACGAGCAGTACTTC.

This sequence joins TRBV2 and TRBJ2-2, with a possible D match to TRBD2 (6 bases). The germline V gene has CDR1 SNHLY and CDR2 FYNNEI. The CDR3 length is 16 residues. Trimming took off 6 bases at V and 0 bases at J, with 14 bases between the two ends. For the CDR3, the DNA is TGTGCCAGCAGCGTATTGGGACTTTCGAACACCGGGGAGCTGTTTTTT. It yields the protein CASSVLGLSNTGELFF.

The chain links TRBV3-1 (or the pseudogene TRBV3-2) to TRBJ1-3; no firm D call. CDR1 and CDR2 from the germline V gene are LGHDT and YNNKEL (reference sequence). The CDR3 is 16 amino acids. Trimming took 1 base from V and 2 from J, leaving 12 bases between them. The CDR3 nucleotides are TGTGCCAGCAGCCAAGGATTCCGGTTCGCTGGAAACACCATATATTTT. Protein product: CASSQGFRFAGNTIYF.

This chain connects TRBV2 to TRBJ2-7; a possible D gene is TRBD1 (6 bases). The CDR3 has 14 residues. Germline V gives CDR1 SNHLY, CDR2 FYNNEI. Trimming took off 4 bases at V and 3 bases at J, with 13 bases between the two ends. CDR3 DNA: TGTGCCAGCAGTGCCTATTGGGACAACTACGAGCAGTACTTC. Translating it yields CASSAYWDNYEQYF.

The DNA of the CDR3 is TGTGCCAGCAGCCAAGCAGGGGGATTATACTATGGCTACACCTTC. It codes for CASSQAGGLYYGYTF. The V call is TRBV3-1 (or the pseudogene TRBV3-2), the J call TRBJ1-2, with 7 positions matching TRBD1. Germline V gives CDR1 LGHDT, CDR2 YNNKEL (reference sequence). The CDR3 covers 15 residues. J gave up 3 bases and V 1 base, and 5 bases lay outside the gene matches.

V is TRBV30 and J is TRBJ1-2; no reliable D call. Trimming cost V 2 bases and J 5 bases, with 12 bases left between them. The CDR3 spans 13 residues. CDR1 is GTSNPN and CDR2 is SVGIG in the germline V gene (reference sequence). CDR3 bases: TGTGCCTGGAGTCACGGACCGGGATATGGCTACACCTTC. Its protein is CAWSHGPGYGYTF.

CDR3 sequence (DNA): TGTGCCAGCAGCTCTTATGGGGGGGTTCGGGAGCCCCAGCATTTT. This sequence encodes CASSSYGGVREPQHF. The V and J genes are TRBV7-2 and TRBJ1-5; D is perhaps TRBD1 (5 bases). The CDR3 contains 15 residues. The ends were cut back, 4 bases at V and 8 bases at J, with 18 bases in the middle. CDR1 and CDR2 (germline): SGHTA, FQGNSA.

The V gene is TRBV7-2, the J gene TRBJ2-1, with 10 bases aligning to TRBD2. Germline values: CDR1 SGHTA, CDR2 FQGNSA. V was pared by 1 base and J by 4 bases, with 4 bases of the junction left unmatched. The CDR3 contains 16 residues. The CDR3 sequence is CASSLVPAGGYNEQFF. CDR3 bases: TGTGCCAGCAGCTTAGTGCCAGCGGGGGGGTACAATGAGCAGTTCTTC. Together with reference TRBV7-2 and TRBJ2-1, the CDR3 gives the full variable domain: GAGVSQSPSNKVTEKGKDVELRCDPISGHTALYWYRQSLGQGLEFLIYFQGNSAPDKSGLPSDRFSAERTGGSVSTLTIQRTQQEDSAVYLCASSLVPAGGYNEQFFGPGTRLTVL.

V and J are TRBV5-1 and TRBJ1-2, with D possibly TRBD1 on 5 matching bases. Trimming took off 2 bases at V and 8 bases at J, with 19 bases between the two ends. The CDR3 covers 15 residues. Germline CDR1 SGHRS, CDR2 YFSETQ. The CDR3: CASSFTPTGGDGYTF. The CDR3, as DNA: TGCGCCAGCAGCTTTACTCCCACCGGGGGAGACGGCTACACCTTC. The complete variable domain, with remaining parts taken from reference TRBV5-1 and TRBJ1-2, reads KAGVTQTPRYLIKTRGQQVTLSCSPISGHRSVSWYQQTPGQGLQFLFEYFSETQRNKGNFPGRFSGRQFSNSRSEMNVSTLELGDSALYLCASSFTPTGGDGYTFGSGTRLTVV.

This chain joins TRBV18 and TRBJ2-7; a weak D match, TRBD2 (5 bases). The V end was cut by 3 bases, the J end by 6 bases, with 6 bases between. Germline V gene data show CDR1 as KGHSH and CDR2 as LQKENI. CDR3 size: 11 residues. As DNA, the CDR3 is TGTGCCAGCTCACCTGAGGGCGAGCAGTACTTC. Protein: CASSPEGEQYF.

This clone was counted a few times. The rearrangement links TRBV7-9 to TRBJ1-2, with D possibly matching TRBD1 (6 bases). This CDR3 region has 12 residues. Trimming removed 8 bases from V and 9 bases from J, with 16 bases in between. CDR1 is SEHNR, CDR2 FQNEAQ, per germline (reference sequence). The CDR3 nucleotides are TGTGCCAGCGGGACACTCCCCCCTAGCTACACCTTC. The encoded protein is CASGTLPPSYTF.

This chain uses TRBV7-9 with TRBJ1-5; a weak D match, TRBD1 (5 bases). This CDR3 is 16 amino acids long. Trimming removed 5 bases from V and 0 bases from J, with 14 bases in between. The germline V gene encodes CDR1 SEHNR and CDR2 FQNEAQ (reference sequence). DNA for the CDR3: TGTGCCAGCAGCCGTACAGGATTCTATAGCAATCAGCCCCAGCATTTT. It is translated as CASSRTGFYSNQPQHF. Looking up the rest from reference TRBV7-9 and TRBJ1-5 gives the full variable domain: DTGVSQNPRHKITKRGQNVTFRCDPISEHNRLYWYRQTLGQGPEFLTYFQNEAQLEKSRLLSDRFSAERPKGSFSTLEIQRTEQGDSAMYLCASSRTGFYSNQPQHFGDGTRLSIL.

The CDR3 reads CASFTGGSSTDTQYF. The CDR3 nucleotides read TGCGCCAGCTTTACGGGAGGGAGTAGCACAGATACGCAGTATTTT. The chain combines TRBV5-1 with TRBJ2-3, with 8 bases matching TRBD2. J gave up 0 bases and V 7 bases, and 7 bases lay outside the gene matches. This CDR3 is 15 amino acids long. Germline V gene sequence: CDR1 SGHRS, CDR2 YFSETQ.